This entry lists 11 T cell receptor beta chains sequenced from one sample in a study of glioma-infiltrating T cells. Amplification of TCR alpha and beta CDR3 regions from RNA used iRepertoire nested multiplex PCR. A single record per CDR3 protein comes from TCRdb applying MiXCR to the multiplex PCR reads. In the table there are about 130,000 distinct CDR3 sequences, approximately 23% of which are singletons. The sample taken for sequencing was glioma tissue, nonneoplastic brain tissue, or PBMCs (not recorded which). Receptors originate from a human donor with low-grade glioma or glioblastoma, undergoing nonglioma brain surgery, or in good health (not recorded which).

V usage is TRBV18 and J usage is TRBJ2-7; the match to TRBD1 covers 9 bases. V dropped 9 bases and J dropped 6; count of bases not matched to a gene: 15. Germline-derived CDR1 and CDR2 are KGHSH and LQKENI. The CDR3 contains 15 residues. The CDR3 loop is CARSPNPGQGSEQYF. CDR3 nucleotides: TGTGCCAGATCCCCGAACCCGGGACAGGGTAGCGAGCAGTACTTC.

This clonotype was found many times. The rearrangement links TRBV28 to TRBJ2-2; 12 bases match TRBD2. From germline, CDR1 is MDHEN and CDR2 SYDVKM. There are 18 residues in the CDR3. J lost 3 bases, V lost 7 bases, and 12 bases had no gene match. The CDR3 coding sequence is TGTGCCAGCAAGACTAGCGGGAGAATCCTAGGCGACACCGGGGAGCTGTTTTTT. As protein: CASKTSGRILGDTGELFF.

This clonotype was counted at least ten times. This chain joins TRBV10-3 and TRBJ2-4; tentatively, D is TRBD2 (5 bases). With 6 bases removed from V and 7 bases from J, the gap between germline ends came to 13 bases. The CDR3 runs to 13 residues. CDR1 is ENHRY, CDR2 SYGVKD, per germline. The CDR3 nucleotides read TGTGCCATCAGGCCAATAGCGAGCAACATTCAGTACTTC. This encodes CAIRPIASNIQYF.

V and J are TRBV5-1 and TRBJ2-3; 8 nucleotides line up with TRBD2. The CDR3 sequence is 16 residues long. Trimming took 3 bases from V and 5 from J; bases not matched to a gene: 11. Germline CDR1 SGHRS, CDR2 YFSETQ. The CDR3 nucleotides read TGCGCCAGCAGCTCGGGGCGGCTAGCGGGCAGAGATACGCAGTATTTT. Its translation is CASSSGRLAGRDTQYF.

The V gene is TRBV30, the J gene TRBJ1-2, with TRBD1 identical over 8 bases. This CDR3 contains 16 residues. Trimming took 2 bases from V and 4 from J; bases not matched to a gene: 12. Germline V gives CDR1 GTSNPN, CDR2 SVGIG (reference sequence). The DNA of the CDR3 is TGTGCCTGGAGTCTCCGACTCGCCGGGACAGGCTATGGCTACACCTTC. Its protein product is CAWSLRLAGTGYGYTF. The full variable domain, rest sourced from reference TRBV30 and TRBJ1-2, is SQTIHQWPATLVQPVGSPLSLECTVEGTSNPNLYWYRQAAGRGLQLLFYSVGIGQISSEVPQNLSASRPQDRQFILSSKKLLLSDSGFYLCAWSLRLAGTGYGYTFGSGTRLTVV.

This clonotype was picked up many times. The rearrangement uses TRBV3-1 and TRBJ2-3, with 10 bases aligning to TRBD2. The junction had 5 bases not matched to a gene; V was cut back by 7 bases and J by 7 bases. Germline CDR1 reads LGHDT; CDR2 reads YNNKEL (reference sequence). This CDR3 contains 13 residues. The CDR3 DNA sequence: TGTGCCAGCAAGCTAGCGGGGGAACATACGCAGTATTTT. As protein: CASKLAGEHTQYF.

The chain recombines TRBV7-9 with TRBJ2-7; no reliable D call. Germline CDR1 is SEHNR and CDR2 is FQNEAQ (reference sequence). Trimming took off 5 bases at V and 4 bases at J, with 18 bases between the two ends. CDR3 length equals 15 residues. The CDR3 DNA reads TGTGCCAGCAGCCCGGACCCGAGGCTAGGGTACGAGCAGTACTTC. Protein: CASSPDPRLGYEQYF.

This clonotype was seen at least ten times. The CDR3 spells CATSGWREGRSEQFF. CDR3 bases: TGTGCCACCAGTGGTTGGCGGGAGGGCCGTAGTGAGCAGTTCTTC. The V call is TRBV24-1, the J call TRBJ2-1; 9 bases agree with TRBD2. CDR3 length: 15 amino acids. J gave up 9 bases and V 5 bases, and 10 bases lay outside the gene matches. Germline CDR1 and CDR2: KGHDR and SFDVKD.

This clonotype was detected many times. The CDR3: CASTRGGFSTDTQYF. CDR3 DNA: TGTGCCAGCACCCGGGGAGGCTTCTCCACAGATACGCAGTATTTT. The rearrangement joins TRBV7-2 to TRBJ2-3; maybe TRBD2 (6 bases). CDR3 length: 15 residues. Germline lookup yields CDR1 SGHTA and CDR2 FQGNSA. V was trimmed by 7 bases and J by 2 bases, leaving 16 bases between them. Variable domain in full (rest from reference TRBV7-2 and TRBJ2-3): GAGVSQSPSNKVTEKGKDVELRCDPISGHTALYWYRQSLGQGLEFLIYFQGNSAPDKSGLPSDRFSAERTGGSVSTLTIQRTQQEDSAVYLCASTRGGFSTDTQYFGPGTRLTVL.

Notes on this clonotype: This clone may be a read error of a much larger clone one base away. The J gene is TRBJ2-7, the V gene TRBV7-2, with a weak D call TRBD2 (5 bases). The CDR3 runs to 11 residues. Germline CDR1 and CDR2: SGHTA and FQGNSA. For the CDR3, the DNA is TGTGCCAACAGCTTAGCGCAAGGGCAGTACTTC. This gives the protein CANSLAQGQYF.

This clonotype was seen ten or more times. In DNA form, the CDR3 reads TGTGCCAGCAGCTCGAGACAGACCTTATATAACTATGGCTACACCTTC. Translation gives CASSSRQTLYNYGYTF. This sequence joins TRBV7-2 and TRBJ1-2; weak D call: TRBD1 (5 bases). The CDR3 runs to 16 residues. CDR1 and CDR2 (germline): SGHTA, FQGNSA. The ends were cut back, 4 bases at V and 1 base at J, with 16 bases in the middle.